This is a list of T cell receptor beta chains from one sample in a study of blood T cell repertoires in COVID-19. The assay was immunoSEQ multiplex PCR, and TCRdb's table has in-frame clones only and misses some. The sample consists of 55,000 to 75,000 clones, 86% of them appearing once. The sample taken for sequencing was peripheral blood. Every receptor here comes from a man aged 45-65 years with active COVID-19. The CDR3 runs from the conserved cysteine through the conserved F or W. Fields, in order: J gene, clone size, D gene, V gene, CDR3 protein, CDR3 DNA. D genes are given only for firm matches. Clone size is stated in some rows and not others, as once, few, many or a class when expanded.

j_call: TRBJ1-2
clone_size: once
d_call: NA
v_call: TRBV10-3
cdr3_aa: CAISESDRNYGYTF
cdr3_nt: TGTGCCATCAGTGAGTCGGACAGAAACTATGGCTACACCTTC

j_call: TRBJ2-3
clone_size: once
d_call: TRBD2
v_call: TRBV3-1/TRBV3-2
cdr3_aa: CASSQVASGGPADTQYF
cdr3_nt: TGTGCCAGCAGCCAAGTAGCTAGCGGGGGGCCGGCAGATACGCAGTATTTT

j_call: TRBJ2-3
clone_size: NA
d_call: NA
v_call: TRBV7-9
cdr3_aa: CASSPGIASTDTQYF
cdr3_nt: TGTGCCAGCAGCCCGGGGATAGCGAGCACAGATACGCAGTATTTT

j_call: TRBJ2-4
clone_size: NA
d_call: NA
v_call: TRBV7-8
cdr3_aa: CASSSRREAKNIQYF
cdr3_nt: TGTGCCAGCAGCTCCCGACGGGAGGCCAAAAACATTCAGTACTTC

j_call: TRBJ2-1
clone_size: NA
d_call: TRBD1
v_call: TRBV3-1/TRBV3-2
cdr3_aa: CASSQDTYDRGYDSPQFF
cdr3_nt: TGTGCCAGCAGCCAAGATACTTACGACAGGGGCTATGACAGCCCGCAGTTCTTC

j_call: TRBJ1-2
clone_size: NA
d_call: NA
v_call: TRBV6-5
cdr3_aa: CASSDQGNGYTF
cdr3_nt: TGTGCCAGCAGCGACCAGGGGAATGGCTACACCTTC

j_call: TRBJ1-5
clone_size: once
d_call: TRBD1
v_call: TRBV11-3
cdr3_aa: CASSCLTGRNQPQHF
cdr3_nt: TGTGCCAGCAGTTGTCTGACAGGGCGAAATCAGCCCCAGCATTTT

j_call: TRBJ2-1
clone_size: NA
d_call: TRBD2
v_call: TRBV4-1
cdr3_aa: CASSQVPGLAGYNEQFF
cdr3_nt: TGCGCCAGCAGCCAAGTCCCCGGCCTAGCGGGCTACAATGAGCAGTTCTTC

j_call: TRBJ2-7
clone_size: NA
d_call: NA
v_call: TRBV19
cdr3_aa: CASSILTGLFYEQYF
cdr3_nt: TGTGCCAGTAGTATACTAACGGGACTCTTCTACGAGCAGTACTTC

j_call: TRBJ2-3
clone_size: NA
d_call: TRBD2
v_call: TRBV3-1/TRBV3-2
cdr3_aa: CASSPRRRGDTDTQYF
cdr3_nt: TGTGCCAGCAGCCCACGTCGGCGGGGGGACACAGATACGCAGTATTTT

j_call: TRBJ2-4
clone_size: NA
d_call: NA
v_call: TRBV21-1
cdr3_aa: CASSKVRAGERNIQYF
cdr3_nt: TGTGCCAGCAGCAAAGTGAGGGCGGGGGAAAGAAACATTCAGTACTTC

j_call: TRBJ2-7
clone_size: NA
d_call: TRBD1
v_call: TRBV6-2/TRBV6-3
cdr3_aa: CASSIGRQGYEQYF
cdr3_nt: TGTGCCAGCAGTATCGGCCGACAGGGTTACGAGCAGTACTTC

j_call: TRBJ2-1
clone_size: NA
d_call: TRBD2
v_call: TRBV4-1
cdr3_aa: CASSQVREAPKSSYNEQFF
cdr3_nt: TGCGCCAGCAGCCAAGTTCGGGAGGCCCCGAAGAGCTCCTACAATGAGCAGTTCTTC

j_call: TRBJ1-6
clone_size: NA
d_call: TRBD1
v_call: TRBV5-1
cdr3_aa: CASSVDRVRALHF
cdr3_nt: TGCGCCAGCAGCGTGGACAGGGTGAGGGCCCTCCACTTT

j_call: TRBJ1-6
clone_size: NA
d_call: NA
v_call: TRBV5-4
cdr3_aa: CASSSGRGGSPLHF
cdr3_nt: TGTGCCAGCAGCTCCGGACGGGGAGGTTCACCCCTCCACTTT

j_call: TRBJ2-3
clone_size: once
d_call: TRBD2
v_call: TRBV2
cdr3_aa: CASLAGGDITDTQYF
cdr3_nt: TGTGCCAGCTTAGCGGGGGGGGATATAACAGATACGCAGTATTTT